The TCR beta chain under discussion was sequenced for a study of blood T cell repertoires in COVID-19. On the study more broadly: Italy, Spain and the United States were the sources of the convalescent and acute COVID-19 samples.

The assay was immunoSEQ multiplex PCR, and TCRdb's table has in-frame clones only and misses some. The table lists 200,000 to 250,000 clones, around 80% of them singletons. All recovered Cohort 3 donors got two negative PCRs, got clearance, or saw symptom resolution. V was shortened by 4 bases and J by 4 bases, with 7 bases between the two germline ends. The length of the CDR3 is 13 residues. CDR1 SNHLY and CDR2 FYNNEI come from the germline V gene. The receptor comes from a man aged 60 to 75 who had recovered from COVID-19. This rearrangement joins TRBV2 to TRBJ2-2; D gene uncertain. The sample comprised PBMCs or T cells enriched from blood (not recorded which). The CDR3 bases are TGTGCCAGCAGTGTCCAGATCACCGGGGAGCTGTTTTTT. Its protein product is CASSVQITGELFF.